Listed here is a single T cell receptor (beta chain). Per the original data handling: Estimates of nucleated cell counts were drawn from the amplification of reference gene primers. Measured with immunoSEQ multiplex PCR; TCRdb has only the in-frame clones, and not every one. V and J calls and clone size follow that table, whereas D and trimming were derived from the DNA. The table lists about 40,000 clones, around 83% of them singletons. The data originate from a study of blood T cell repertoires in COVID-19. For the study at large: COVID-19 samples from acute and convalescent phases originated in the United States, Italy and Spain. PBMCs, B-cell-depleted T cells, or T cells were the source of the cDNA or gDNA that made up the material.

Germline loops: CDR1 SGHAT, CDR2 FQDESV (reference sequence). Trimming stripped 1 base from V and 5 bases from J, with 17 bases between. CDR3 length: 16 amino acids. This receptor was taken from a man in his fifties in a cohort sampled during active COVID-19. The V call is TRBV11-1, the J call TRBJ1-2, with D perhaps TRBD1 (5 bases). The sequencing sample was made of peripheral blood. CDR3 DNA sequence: TGTGCCAGCAGCTTAGATCGCGACAGCCGTATATATGGCTACACCTTC. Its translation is CASSLDRDSRIYGYTF. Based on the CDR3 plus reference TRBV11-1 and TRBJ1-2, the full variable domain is EAEVAQSPRYKITEKSQAVAFWCDPISGHATLYWYRQILGQGPELLVQFQDESVVDDSQLPKDRFSAERLKGVDSTLKIQPAELGDSAMYLCASSLDRDSRIYGYTFGSGTRLTVV.